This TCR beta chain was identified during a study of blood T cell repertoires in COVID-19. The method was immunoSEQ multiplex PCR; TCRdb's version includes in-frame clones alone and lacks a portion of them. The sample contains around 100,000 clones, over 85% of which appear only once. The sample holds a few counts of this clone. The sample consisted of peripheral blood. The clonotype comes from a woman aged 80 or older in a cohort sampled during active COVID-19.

CDR3 region: CASSQLADKQFF. CDR3 in DNA: TGTGCCAGCAGCCAACTAGCGGACAAGCAGTTCTTC. V gene TRBV11-1 combines with J gene TRBJ2-1, with TRBD2 matching 8 bases. The CDR3 covers 12 residues. V shed 5 bases, J shed 11 bases, and the junction held 5 bases outside the gene matches. Germline CDR1 and CDR2: SGHAT and FQDESV (reference sequence). Filled out from reference TRBV11-1 and TRBJ2-1, the complete variable domain reads EAEVAQSPRYKITEKSQAVAFWCDPISGHATLYWYRQILGQGPELLVQFQDESVVDDSQLPKDRFSAERLKGVDSTLKIQPAELGDSAMYLCASSQLADKQFFGPGTRLTVL.